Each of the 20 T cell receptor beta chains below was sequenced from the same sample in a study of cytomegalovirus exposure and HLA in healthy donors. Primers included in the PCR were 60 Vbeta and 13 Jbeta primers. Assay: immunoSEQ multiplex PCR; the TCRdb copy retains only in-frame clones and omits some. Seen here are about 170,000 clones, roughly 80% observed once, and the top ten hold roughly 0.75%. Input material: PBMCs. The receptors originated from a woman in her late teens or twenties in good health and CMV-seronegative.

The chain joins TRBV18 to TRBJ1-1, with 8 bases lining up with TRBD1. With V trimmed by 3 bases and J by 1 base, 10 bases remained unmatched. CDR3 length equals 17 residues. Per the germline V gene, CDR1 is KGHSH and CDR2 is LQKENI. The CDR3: CASSPPTGVDGNTEAFF. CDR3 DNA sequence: TGTGCCAGCTCACCCCCGACAGGGGTGGATGGGAACACTGAAGCTTTCTTT.

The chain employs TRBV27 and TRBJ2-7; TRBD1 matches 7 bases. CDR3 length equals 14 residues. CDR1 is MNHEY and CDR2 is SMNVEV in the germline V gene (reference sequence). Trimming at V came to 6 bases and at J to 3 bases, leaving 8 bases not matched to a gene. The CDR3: CASRLTRDSYEQYF. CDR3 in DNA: TGTGCCAGCAGGCTGACCCGGGACAGCTACGAGCAGTACTTC.

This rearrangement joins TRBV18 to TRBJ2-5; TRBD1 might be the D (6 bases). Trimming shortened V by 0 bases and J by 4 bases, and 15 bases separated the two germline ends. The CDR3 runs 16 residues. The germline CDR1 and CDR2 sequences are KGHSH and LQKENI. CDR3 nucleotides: TGTGCCAGCTCACCACCATCAGGGGCGATTATAGAGACCCAGTACTTC. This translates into CASSPPSGAIIETQYF. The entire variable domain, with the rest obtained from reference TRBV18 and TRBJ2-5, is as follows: NAGVMQNPRHLVRRRGQEARLRCSPMKGHSHVYWYRQLPEEGLKFMVYLQKENIIDESGMPKERFSAEFPKEGPSILRIQQVVRGDSAAYFCASSPPSGAIIETQYFGPGTRLLVL.

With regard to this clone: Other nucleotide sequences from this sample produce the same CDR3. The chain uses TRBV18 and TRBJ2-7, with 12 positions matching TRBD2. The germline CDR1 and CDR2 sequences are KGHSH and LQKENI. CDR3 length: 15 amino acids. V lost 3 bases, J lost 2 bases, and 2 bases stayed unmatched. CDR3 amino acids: CASSPLAGGTYEQYF. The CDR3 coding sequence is TGTGCCAGCTCACCCCTAGCGGGAGGGACCTACGAGCAGTACTTC.

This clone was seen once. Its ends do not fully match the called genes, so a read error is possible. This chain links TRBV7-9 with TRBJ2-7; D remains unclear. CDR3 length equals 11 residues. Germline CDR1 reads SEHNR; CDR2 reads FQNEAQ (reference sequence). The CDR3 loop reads CSSSSLYEQYF. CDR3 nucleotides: TGTTCCAGCAGCTCTCTCTACGAGCAGTACTTC.

CDR3 DNA sequence: TGTGCTAGTGGTTTAAGCCCCATACGAGAGCAGTTCTTC. This translates into CASGLSPIREQFF. The rearrangement uses TRBV12-5 and TRBJ2-1; unclear D gene. This CDR3 contains 13 residues. V lost 3 bases and J 10 bases, leaving 13 bases between the germline ends. CDR1 and CDR2 (germline): LGHNT, FRNRAP.

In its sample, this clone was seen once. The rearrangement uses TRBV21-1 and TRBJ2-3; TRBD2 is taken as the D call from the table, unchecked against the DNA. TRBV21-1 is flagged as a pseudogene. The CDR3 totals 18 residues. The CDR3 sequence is CASSKSGFGEVNTDTQYF. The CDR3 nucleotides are TGTGCCAGCAGCAAATCGGGTTTCGGGGAAGTCAACACAGATACGCAGTATTTT.

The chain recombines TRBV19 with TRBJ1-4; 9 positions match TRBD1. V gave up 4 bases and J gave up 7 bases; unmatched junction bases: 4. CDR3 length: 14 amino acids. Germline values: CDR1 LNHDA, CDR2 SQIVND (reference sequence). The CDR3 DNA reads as TGTGCCAGTAGTAAAGGACAGGGGAGTGAAAAACTGTTTTTT. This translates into CASSKGQGSEKLFF.

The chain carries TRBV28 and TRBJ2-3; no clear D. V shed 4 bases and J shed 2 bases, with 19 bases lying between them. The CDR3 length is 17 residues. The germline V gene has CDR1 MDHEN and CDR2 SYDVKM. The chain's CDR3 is CASSSPYYLLSTDTQYF. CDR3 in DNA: TGTGCCAGCAGTTCCCCATACTACTTGCTATCCACAGATACGCAGTATTTT.

The chain's CDR3 is CASRNRDRGTYEQYF. CDR3 DNA: TGTGCCAGCAGGAACCGGGACAGGGGTACCTACGAGCAGTACTTC. The V and J genes are TRBV5-4 and TRBJ2-7; 10 bases fit TRBD1. This CDR3 contains 15 residues. V was clipped by 5 bases and J by 2 bases; unmatched bases: 7. The germline V gene has CDR1 SGHNT and CDR2 YYREEE (reference sequence).

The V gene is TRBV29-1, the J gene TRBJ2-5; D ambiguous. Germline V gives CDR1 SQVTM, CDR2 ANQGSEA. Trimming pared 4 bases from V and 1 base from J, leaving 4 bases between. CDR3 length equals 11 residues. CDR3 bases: TGCAGCGTTGCGGGCCAAGAGACCCAGTACTTC. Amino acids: CSVAGQETQYF.

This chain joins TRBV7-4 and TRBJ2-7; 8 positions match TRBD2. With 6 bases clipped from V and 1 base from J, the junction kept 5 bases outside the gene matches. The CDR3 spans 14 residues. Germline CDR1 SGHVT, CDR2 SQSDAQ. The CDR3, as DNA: TGTGCCAGCAGACTACTAGCGGAATCCTACGAGCAGTACTTC. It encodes CASRLLAESYEQYF.

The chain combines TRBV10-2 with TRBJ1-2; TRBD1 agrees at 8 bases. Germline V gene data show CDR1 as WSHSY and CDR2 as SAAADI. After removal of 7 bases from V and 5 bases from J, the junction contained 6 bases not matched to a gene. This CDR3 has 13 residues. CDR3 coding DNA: TGCGCCAGCACACAGGGGGGGTGGTATGGCTACACCTTC. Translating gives CASTQGGWYGYTF.

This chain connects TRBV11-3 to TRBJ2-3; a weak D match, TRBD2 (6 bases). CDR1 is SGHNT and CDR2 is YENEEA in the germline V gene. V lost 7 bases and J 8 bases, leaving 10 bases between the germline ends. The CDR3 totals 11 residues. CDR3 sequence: CASNAGGTQYF. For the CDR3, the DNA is TGTGCCAGCAACGCCGGGGGTACGCAGTATTTT.

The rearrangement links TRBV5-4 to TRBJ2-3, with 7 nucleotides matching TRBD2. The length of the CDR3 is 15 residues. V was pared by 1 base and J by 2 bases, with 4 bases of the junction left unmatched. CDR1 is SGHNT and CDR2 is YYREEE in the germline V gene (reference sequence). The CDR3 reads CASSLTSANTDTQYF. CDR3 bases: TGTGCCAGCAGCTTGACTAGCGCCAACACAGATACGCAGTATTTT.

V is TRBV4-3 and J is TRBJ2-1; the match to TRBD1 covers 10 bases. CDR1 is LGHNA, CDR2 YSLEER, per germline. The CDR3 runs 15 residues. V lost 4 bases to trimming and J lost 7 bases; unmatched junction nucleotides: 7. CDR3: CASSLDRGRRNEQFF. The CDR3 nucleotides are TGCGCCAGCAGCCTGGACAGGGGGAGGAGGAATGAGCAGTTCTTC.

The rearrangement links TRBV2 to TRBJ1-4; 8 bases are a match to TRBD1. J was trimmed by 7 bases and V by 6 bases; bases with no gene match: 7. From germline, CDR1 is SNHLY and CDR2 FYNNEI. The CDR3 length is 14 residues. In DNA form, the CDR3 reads TGTGCCAGCAGGAAACAGGGGGAAGGTGAAAAACTGTTTTTT. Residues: CASRKQGEGEKLFF.

The CDR3, as DNA: TGTGCCAGCAGTGCTGTAGGGCAGGGGAACACCGGGGAGCTGTTTTTT. It codes for CASSAVGQGNTGELFF. The chain couples TRBV2 to TRBJ2-2; possibly TRBD1 for D (5 bases). V lost 4 bases and J 1 base, leaving 13 bases between the germline ends. The germline V gene has CDR1 SNHLY and CDR2 FYNNEI. The CDR3 runs 16 residues. The complete variable domain, with remaining parts taken from reference TRBV2 and TRBJ2-2, reads EPEVTQTPSHQVTQMGQEVILRCVPISNHLYFYWYRQILGQKVEFLVSFYNNEISEKSEIFDDQFSVERPDGSNFTLKIRSTKLEDSAMYFCASSAVGQGNTGELFFGEGSRLTVL.

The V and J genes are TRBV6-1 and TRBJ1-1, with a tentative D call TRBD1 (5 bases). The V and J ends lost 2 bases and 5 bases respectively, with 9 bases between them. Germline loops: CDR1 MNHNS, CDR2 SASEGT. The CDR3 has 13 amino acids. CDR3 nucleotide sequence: TGTGCCAGCAGTGAATTGGGGGGGACTGAAGCTTTCTTT. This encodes CASSELGGTEAFF.

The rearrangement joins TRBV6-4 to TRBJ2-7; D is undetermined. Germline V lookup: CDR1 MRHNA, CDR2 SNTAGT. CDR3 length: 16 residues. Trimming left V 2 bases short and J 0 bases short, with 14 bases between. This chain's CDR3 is CASSDIIKKSSYEQYF. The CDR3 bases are TGTGCCAGCAGTGACATCATCAAGAAGAGCTCCTACGAGCAGTACTTC.